The 19 T cell receptor beta chains presented below share a single source sample, sequenced in a study of graft-versus-host responses after intestinal transplantation. The method was immunoSEQ multiplex PCR; TCRdb's version includes in-frame clones alone and lacks a portion of them. The sample contains some 41,000 clones, roughly 95% of which appear only once. Their antigens are not known. The source material was unstimulated CD8+ T cells sorted from spleen or lymph node cells, sampled before transplant. These receptor sequences come from a human donor who was the organ donor for an intestinal transplant.

This chain joins TRBV4-3 and TRBJ2-7; D is ambiguous. Looked up from germline, CDR1 is LGHNA and CDR2 is YSLEER. The length of the CDR3 is 13 residues. Trimming cost V 0 bases and J 0 bases, with 3 bases left between them. The CDR3 region is CASSQDSSYEQYF. CDR3 in DNA: TGCGCCAGCAGCCAAGACAGCTCCTACGAGCAGTACTTC.

The CDR3 nucleotides are TGTGCCAGCAGCTTAGCGCTCAATTATGGCTACACCTTC. This translates into CASSLALNYGYTF. The gene calls are TRBV7-8 and TRBJ1-2; no clear D gene. CDR3 length equals 13 residues. Germline values: CDR1 SGHVS, CDR2 FQNEAQ. The V and J ends lost 0 bases and 5 bases respectively, with 7 bases between them.

The chain couples TRBV4-3 to TRBJ1-4, with 7 bases fitting TRBD1. This CDR3 spans 17 amino acids. With 0 bases clipped from V and 0 bases from J, the junction kept 4 bases outside the gene matches. Germline CDR1 and CDR2: LGHNA and YSLEER. CDR3 DNA sequence: TGCGCCAGCAGCCAAGATCGACAGGGTGCAACTAATGAAAAACTGTTTTTT. This gives the protein CASSQDRQGATNEKLFF.

The V gene is TRBV11-1, the J gene TRBJ2-7, with D possibly called TRBD1 or TRBD2 (5 bases each). CDR1 and CDR2 from the germline V gene are SGHAT and FQDESV (reference sequence). CDR3 length: 15 amino acids. The ends were cut back, 5 bases at V and 5 bases at J, with 19 bases in the middle. The DNA for the CDR3 is TGTGCCAGCAGCCCAGGCGTGACAGAGGGACACGAGCAGTACTTC. It is translated as CASSPGVTEGHEQYF. The full variable domain, in which reference TRBV11-1 and TRBJ2-7 provide the parts outside the CDR3, is EAEVAQSPRYKITEKSQAVAFWCDPISGHATLYWYRQILGQGPELLVQFQDESVVDDSQLPKDRFSAERLKGVDSTLKIQPAELGDSAMYLCASSPGVTEGHEQYFGPGTRLTVT.

The chain is built from TRBV9 and TRBJ2-7; no clear D. Germline V gives CDR1 SGDLS, CDR2 YYNGEE. V lost 0 bases and J 0 bases, leaving 10 bases between the germline ends. The CDR3 has 15 residues. The CDR3 here is CASSVGVGYSYEQYF. The DNA of the CDR3 is TGTGCCAGCAGCGTAGGAGTCGGGTACTCCTACGAGCAGTACTTC.

The CDR3 spells CASSKLYSNQPQHF. CDR3 bases: TGTGCCAGTAGTAAACTTTATAGCAATCAGCCCCAGCATTTT. This sequence joins TRBV19 and TRBJ1-5; no firm D call. Trimming took 4 bases from V and 0 from J, leaving 7 bases between them. This CDR3 is 14 amino acids long. Germline assignment: CDR1 LNHDA and CDR2 SQIVND (reference sequence).

The chain combines TRBV19 with TRBJ2-3; no definite D call. The CDR3 runs to 15 residues. V lost 7 bases and J 1 base, leaving 15 bases between the germline ends. Germline CDR1 reads LNHDA; CDR2 reads SQIVND (reference sequence). The CDR3 region is CASTLTDPGTDTQYF. The CDR3 DNA reads as TGTGCCAGTACCCTCACGGACCCAGGCACAGATACGCAGTATTTT.

This chain uses TRBV27 with TRBJ2-1; D is unclear. The CDR3 runs 9 residues. V was cut by 9 bases and J by 9 bases, with 6 bases left in between. CDR1 is MNHEY, CDR2 SMNVEV, per germline (reference sequence). The CDR3 reads CARMGEQFF. DNA of the CDR3: TGTGCCAGGATGGGTGAGCAGTTCTTC.

The chain is built from TRBV30 and TRBJ2-7; no clear D. The germline V gene has CDR1 GTSNPN and CDR2 SVGIG (reference sequence). With 0 bases removed from V and 4 bases from J, the gap between germline ends came to 4 bases. The CDR3 is 11 residues long. For the CDR3, the DNA is TGTGCCTGGAGTGTAAGTTACGAGCAGTACTTC. Translation: CAWSVSYEQYF.

V usage is TRBV5-1 and J usage is TRBJ2-3; D ambiguous. Germline CDR1 is SGHRS and CDR2 is YFSETQ. V was shortened by 0 bases and J by 1 base, with 9 bases between the two germline ends. CDR3 size: 15 residues. The CDR3 sequence is CASSLDLVRTDTQYF. Here the CDR3 DNA reads TGCGCCAGCAGCTTGGATCTGGTTCGCACAGATACGCAGTATTTT. The full variable domain, rest sourced from reference TRBV5-1 and TRBJ2-3, is KAGVTQTPRYLIKTRGQQVTLSCSPISGHRSVSWYQQTPGQGLQFLFEYFSETQRNKGNFPGRFSGRQFSNSRSEMNVSTLELGDSALYLCASSLDLVRTDTQYFGPGTRLTVL.

The rearrangement uses TRBV4-2 and TRBJ2-7; TRBD1 matches at 11 bases. The V segment lost 0 bases and the J segment 0 bases; nucleotides outside the gene matches: 1. This CDR3 is 16 amino acids long. CDR1 and CDR2 (germline): LGHNA, YNFKEQ. CDR3 DNA sequence: TGTGCCAGCAGCCAAGAAGGGACAGGGGGCTCCTACGAGCAGTACTTC. Translated, it gives CASSQEGTGGSYEQYF.

The rearrangement links TRBV13 to TRBJ2-3; D not resolved. Trimming removed 5 bases from V and 0 bases from J, with 15 bases in between. The germline V gene has CDR1 PRHDT and CDR2 FYEKMQ (reference sequence). The CDR3 spans 16 residues. The CDR3 DNA sequence: TGTGCCAGCAGCCAATCGACAACTTCTAGCACAGATACGCAGTATTTT. This sequence encodes CASSQSTTSSTDTQYF.

The chain has TRBV21-1 and TRBJ2-4; the listed D gene, TRBD1, was not tested against the DNA. TRBV21-1 is classified as a pseudogene. CDR3 length: 22 residues. The DNA for the CDR3 is TGTGCCAGCAGCAAAGCAAAGTTGGGACAGGGGATATCGTCGGACGGAGTTGGTACTCAGTACTTC. Protein product: CASSKAKLGQGISSDGVGTQYF.

This chain uses TRBV6-1 with TRBJ1-2; D is uncertain. Germline assignment: CDR1 MNHNS and CDR2 SASEGT. The CDR3 has 13 residues. The V end lost 3 bases, the J end lost 4 bases, and 9 bases lay between the germline ends. The CDR3 DNA reads TGTGCCAGCAGTGATTCGGCGATCTATGGCTACACCTTC. Its translation: CASSDSAIYGYTF.

The chain carries TRBV11-1 and TRBJ2-4, with TRBD2 matching 9 bases. CDR1 and CDR2 from the germline V gene are SGHAT and FQDESV (reference sequence). Germline trimming cut 3 bases from V and 2 bases from J; bases unmatched to any gene: 11. The CDR3 is 18 residues long. This CDR3 reads CASSLGAAGGLPKNIQYF. As DNA, the CDR3 is TGTGCCAGCAGCTTGGGGGCGGCGGGGGGGCTTCCCAAAAACATTCAGTACTTC.

This chain connects TRBV7-8 to TRBJ2-7; 8 positions match TRBD1. CDR3 length: 13 amino acids. V was clipped by 5 bases and J by 5 bases; unmatched bases: 5. Per germline, CDR1 SGHVS and CDR2 FQNEAQ. CDR3 region: CASSAATGDEQYF. The CDR3, as DNA: TGTGCCAGCAGCGCGGCGACAGGGGACGAGCAGTACTTC.

The chain recombines TRBV27 with TRBJ1-2; 11 nucleotides line up with TRBD1. This CDR3 has 16 residues. V trimming: 0 bases; J trimming: 0 bases; junction bases outside the gene matches: 0. CDR1 is MNHEY, CDR2 SMNVEV, per germline (reference sequence). This chain's CDR3 is CASSLSGQGANYGYTF. The CDR3 DNA is TGTGCCAGCAGTTTATCGGGACAGGGGGCTAACTATGGCTACACCTTC.

This clone was recorded only once. This chain uses TRBV4-2 with TRBJ2-3, with 9 positions matching TRBD2. The junction had 22 bases not matched to a gene; V was cut back by 7 bases and J by 5 bases. Germline values: CDR1 LGHNA, CDR2 YNFKEQ. CDR3 length: 19 residues. CDR3: CASNQAVRLSSGGGDTQYF. For the CDR3, the DNA is TGTGCCAGCAACCAGGCAGTTCGTTTGAGTAGCGGGGGAGGAGATACGCAGTATTTT.

Details on this clone: The CDR3 does not close with the conserved phenylalanine or tryptophan, likely indicating a read error. The limits of the CDR3 on the DNA are not certain, so only TCRdb's listed CDR3 is given. The chain recombines TRBV20-1 with TRBJ1-2. The CDR3 contains 11 residues when both ends are counted. The germline gives CDR1 DFQATT, CDR2 SNEGSKA (reference sequence). CDR3 in amino acids: CSAGVVKTALA.